Detailed here is one TCR beta chain. Antigen specificity is unknown. V lost 2 bases and J 6 bases, leaving 4 bases between the germline ends. Germline CDR1 is SGHTA and CDR2 is FQGTGA. This CDR3 contains 12 residues. Full-length variable regions came from constant-region reverse primers plus semi-nested Nested Universal Primer A PCR. One entry per CDR3 protein, called by TCRdb with MiXCR from the 5' RACE reads. The repertoire includes about 57,000 distinct CDR3 sequences, 25% to 30% of them detected once, and approximately 3.2% sits in the top ten. The memory fraction was CD4+CD45RO+CD25- cells. Study-wide results and limits: Greatest tumor Treg TCR overlap was with tumor naive CD4+ cells.

The sample was tumor-infiltrating memory CD4+ T cells sorted from the breast tumor. This sample's subset: memory CD4+ T cells, CD4+CD45RO+CD25-. This clonotype was sampled from a female donor with breast cancer. The rearrangement uses TRBV7-3 and TRBJ2-2; D uncertain. The CDR3 is CASSLFPGELFF. The CDR3 bases are TGTGCCAGCAGCTTATTCCCCGGGGAGCTGTTTTTT.